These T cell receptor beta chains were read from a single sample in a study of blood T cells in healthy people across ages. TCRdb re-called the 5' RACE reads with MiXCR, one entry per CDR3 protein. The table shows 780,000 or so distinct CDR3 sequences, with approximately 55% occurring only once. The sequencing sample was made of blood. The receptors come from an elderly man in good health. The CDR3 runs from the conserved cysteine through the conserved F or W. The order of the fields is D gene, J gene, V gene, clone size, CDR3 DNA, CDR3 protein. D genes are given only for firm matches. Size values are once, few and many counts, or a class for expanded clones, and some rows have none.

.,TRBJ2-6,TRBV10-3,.,TGTGCCATCAGTGTCTACACTGGGGCCAACGTCCTGACTTTC,CAISVYTGANVLTF
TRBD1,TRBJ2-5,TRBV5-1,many,TGTGCCAGCAGAAGGGGGCAGGAGACCCAGTACTTC,CASRRGQETQYF
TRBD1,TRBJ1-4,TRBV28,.,TGTGCCAGCAGCCGGCCGGGACAGGGGTTTGAAAAACTGTTTTTT,CASSRPGQGFEKLFF
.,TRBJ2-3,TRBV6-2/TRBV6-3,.,TGTGCCAGCAGTACCCCGGAGCCAGGGCACAGATACGCGTATTTT,CASSTPEPGHRYAYF
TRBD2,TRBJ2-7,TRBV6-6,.,TGTGCCAGCAGTTACTTGACTAGCGTGGCAGAGGGCGAGCAGTACTTC,CASSYLTSVAEGEQYF
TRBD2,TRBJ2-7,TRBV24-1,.,TGTGCCGCCAGTGAGAGCGGGAGGTACTACAATGAGCAGTACTTC,CAASESGRYYNEQYF
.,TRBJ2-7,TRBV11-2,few,TGTGCCAGCAGCCGGACTTACTCATACGAGCAGTACTTC,CASSRTYSYEQYF
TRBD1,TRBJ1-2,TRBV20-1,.,TGCAGTGCTAGAGGAACAGGGGGGGGCTACACCTTC,CSARGTGGGYTF
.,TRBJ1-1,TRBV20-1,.,TGCAGTGCTGCCCCTGTCCGACAGTCGCAAAAAGCTTTCTTT,CSAAPVRQSQKAFF
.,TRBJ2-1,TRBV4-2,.,TGTGCCAGCAGCCAAGTGATGGGCCAGGACAATGAGCAGTTCTTC,CASSQVMGQDNEQFF
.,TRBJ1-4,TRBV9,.,TGTGCCAGCAGCAACCAGGGGTTGGCTAATGAAAAACTGTTTTTT,CASSNQGLANEKLFF
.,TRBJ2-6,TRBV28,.,TGTGCCAGCAGAAAGGGGTCCCGCTCTGGGGCCAACGTCCTGACTTTC,CASRKGSRSGANVLTF
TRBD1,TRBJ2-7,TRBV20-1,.,TGCAGTGCTAGAGATCCGGGACAGGGGGATAGTGAGCAGTACTTC,CSARDPGQGDSEQYF
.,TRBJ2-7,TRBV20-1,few,TGCAGTGCTAGAGAGAGGGGTGGCCCCTACGAGCAGTACTTC,CSARERGGPYEQYF
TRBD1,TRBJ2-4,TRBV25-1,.,TGTGCCAGCAGTAAATCAGGGGGTTGGGAGCAGTACTTC,CASSKSGGWEQYF
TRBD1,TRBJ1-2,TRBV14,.,TGTGCCAGCAGCCAAGGAGGACAGGGCATCTATGGCTACACCTTC,CASSQGGQGIYGYTF
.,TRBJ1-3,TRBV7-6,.,TGTGCCAGCAGCCAGTGGTCCCCTTGGGATTCTGGAAACACCATATATTTT,CASSQWSPWDSGNTIYF
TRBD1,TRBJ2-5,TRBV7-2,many,TGTGCCAGCAGCTCCGGGACAGGGTCAGAGACCCAGTACTTC,CASSSGTGSETQYF
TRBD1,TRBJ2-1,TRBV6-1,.,TGTGCCAGCAGTGTCCGGGGACAGGGTCCACCGCTGTTCTTC,CASSVRGQGPPLFF
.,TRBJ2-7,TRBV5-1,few,TGCGCCAGCAGCTTGGGGAGAGGGGGGCCCTACGAGCAGTACTTC,CASSLGRGGPYEQYF
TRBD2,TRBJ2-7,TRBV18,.,TGTGCCAGCTCACCACTACTTGGACTAGGGAGTCGCGAGCAGTACTTC,CASSPLLGLGSREQYF
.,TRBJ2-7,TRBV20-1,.,TGCAGTGCTAGCAAGGCAGGACCCTACGAGCAGTACTTC,CSASKAGPYEQYF
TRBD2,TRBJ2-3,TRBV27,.,TGTGCCAGCAGTGCAAACCCACTTGGACTAGCGGGAGAGAGCAGATACGCGTATTTT,CASSANPLGLAGESRYAYF
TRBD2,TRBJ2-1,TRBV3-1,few,TGTGCCAGCAGTTCGGGGACTAGCCATGAGCAGTTCTTC,CASSSGTSHEQFF
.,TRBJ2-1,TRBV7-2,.,TGTGCCAGCAGCTTATACAATCGAGAGGTCGGGTACAATGAGCAGTTCTTC,CASSLYNREVGYNEQFF
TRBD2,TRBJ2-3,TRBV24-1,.,TGTGCCACCAGGCCTAGCGGGAGTTCGGATACGCAGTATTTT,CATRPSGSSDTQYF
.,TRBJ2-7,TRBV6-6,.,TGTGCCAGCAGTTACAGAGGGGATGGGTACGAGCAGTACTTC,CASSYRGDGYEQYF
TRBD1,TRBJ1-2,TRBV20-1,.,TGCAGTGCTAGGAATCCGGGACAGGGGTTAGGCTACACCTTC,CSARNPGQGLGYTF
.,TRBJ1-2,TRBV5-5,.,TGTGCCAGCAGCACCACCACAGGGAACTATGGCTACACCTTC,CASSTTTGNYGYTF
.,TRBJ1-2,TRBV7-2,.,TGTGCCAGCAGCTTAGAGCCAGGGCTTAAGGGCTACACCTTC,CASSLEPGLKGYTF
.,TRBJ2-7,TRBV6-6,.,TGTGCCAGCAATGGGGACCCCCTGGCTCACGAGCAGTACTTC,CASNGDPLAHEQYF
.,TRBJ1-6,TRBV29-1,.,TGCAGCGTCCGGGGCTCCTATAATTCACCCCTCCACTTT,CSVRGSYNSPLHF
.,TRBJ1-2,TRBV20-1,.,TGCAGTGCTAGAACGACTAACTATGGCTACACCTTC,CSARTTNYGYTF
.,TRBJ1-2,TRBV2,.,TGTGCCAGCCGGGGGTCCTATGGCTACACCTTC,CASRGSYGYTF
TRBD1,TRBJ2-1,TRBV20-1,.,TGCAGTGCTCTTTCTCCTGACAGGGGCTACTCCTACAATGAGCAGTTCTTC,CSALSPDRGYSYNEQFF
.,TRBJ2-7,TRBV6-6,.,TGTGCCAGCAGTTTTCTTGGGAGTGGGGCCTACGAGCAGTACTTC,CASSFLGSGAYEQYF